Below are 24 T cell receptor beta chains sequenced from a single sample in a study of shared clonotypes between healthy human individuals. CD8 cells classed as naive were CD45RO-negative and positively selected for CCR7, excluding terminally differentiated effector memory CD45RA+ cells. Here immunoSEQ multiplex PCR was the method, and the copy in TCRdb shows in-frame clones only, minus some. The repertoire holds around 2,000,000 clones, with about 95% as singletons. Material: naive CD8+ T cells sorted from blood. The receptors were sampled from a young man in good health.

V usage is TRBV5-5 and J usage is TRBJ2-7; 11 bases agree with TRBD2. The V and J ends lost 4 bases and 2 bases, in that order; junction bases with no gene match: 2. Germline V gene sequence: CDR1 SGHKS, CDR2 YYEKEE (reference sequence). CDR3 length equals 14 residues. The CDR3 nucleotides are TGTGCCAGCAGCAGGACTAGCGGGCCCTACGAGCAGTACTTC. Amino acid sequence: CASSRTSGPYEQYF. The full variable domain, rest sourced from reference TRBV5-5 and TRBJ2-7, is DAGVTQSPTHLIKTRGQQVTLRCSPISGHKSVSWYQQVLGQGPQFIFQYYEKEERGRGNFPDRFSARQFPNYSSELNVNALLLGDSALYLCASSRTSGPYEQYFGPGTRLTVT.

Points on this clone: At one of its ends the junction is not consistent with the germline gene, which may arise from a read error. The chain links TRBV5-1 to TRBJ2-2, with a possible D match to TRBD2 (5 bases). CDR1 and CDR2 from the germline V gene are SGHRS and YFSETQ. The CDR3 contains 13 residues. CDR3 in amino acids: CASVSGNSGELFF. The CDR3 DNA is TGCGCCAGCGTTTCCGGGAACTCCGGGGAGCTGTTTTTT.

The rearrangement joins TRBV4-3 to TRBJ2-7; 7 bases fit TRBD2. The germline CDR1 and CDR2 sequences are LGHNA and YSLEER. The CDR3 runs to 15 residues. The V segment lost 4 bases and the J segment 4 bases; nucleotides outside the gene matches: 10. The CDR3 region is CASSLQTGGSYEQYF. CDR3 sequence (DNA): TGCGCCAGCAGCCTCCAAACGGGCGGGAGTTACGAGCAGTACTTC.

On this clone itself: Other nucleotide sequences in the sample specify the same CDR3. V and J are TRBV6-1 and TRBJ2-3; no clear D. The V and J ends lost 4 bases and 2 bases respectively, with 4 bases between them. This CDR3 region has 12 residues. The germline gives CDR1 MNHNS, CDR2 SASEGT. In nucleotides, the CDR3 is TGTGCCAGCAGTGGCCTCACAGATACGCAGTATTTT. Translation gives CASSGLTDTQYF.

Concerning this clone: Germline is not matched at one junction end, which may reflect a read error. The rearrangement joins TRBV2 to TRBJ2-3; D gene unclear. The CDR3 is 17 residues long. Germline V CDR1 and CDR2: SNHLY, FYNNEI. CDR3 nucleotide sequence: TGTGCCAGCAGCGAAGCCCGATGGGCAGCCAGCACAGATACGCAGTATTTT. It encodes CASSEARWAASTDTQYF. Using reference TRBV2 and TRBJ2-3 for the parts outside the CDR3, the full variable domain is EPEVTQTPSHQVTQMGQEVILRCVPISNHLYFYWYRQILGQKVEFLVSFYNNEISEKSEIFDDQFSVERPDGSNFTLKIRSTKLEDSAMYFCASSEARWAASTDTQYFGPGTRLTVL.

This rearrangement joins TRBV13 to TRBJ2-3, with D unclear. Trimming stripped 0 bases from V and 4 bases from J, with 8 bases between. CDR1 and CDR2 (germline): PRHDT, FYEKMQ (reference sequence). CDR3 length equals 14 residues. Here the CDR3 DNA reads TGTGCCAGCAGCTTAGGCCCAGGAGCAGATACGCAGTATTTT. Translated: CASSLGPGADTQYF.

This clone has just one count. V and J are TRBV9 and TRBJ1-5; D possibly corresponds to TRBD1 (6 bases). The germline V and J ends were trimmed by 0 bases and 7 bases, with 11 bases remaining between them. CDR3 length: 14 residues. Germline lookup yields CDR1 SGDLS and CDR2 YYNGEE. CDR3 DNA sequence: TGTGCCAGCAGCGTAGAGGAGGGGGGACAGCCCCAGCATTTT. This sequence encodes CASSVEEGGQPQHF.

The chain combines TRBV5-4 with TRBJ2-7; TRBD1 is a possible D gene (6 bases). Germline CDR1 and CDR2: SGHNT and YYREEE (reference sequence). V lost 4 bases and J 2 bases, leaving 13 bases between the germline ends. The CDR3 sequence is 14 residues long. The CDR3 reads CASSDRDMTYEQYF. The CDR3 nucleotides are TGTGCCAGCAGCGACCGGGACATGACCTACGAGCAGTACTTC.

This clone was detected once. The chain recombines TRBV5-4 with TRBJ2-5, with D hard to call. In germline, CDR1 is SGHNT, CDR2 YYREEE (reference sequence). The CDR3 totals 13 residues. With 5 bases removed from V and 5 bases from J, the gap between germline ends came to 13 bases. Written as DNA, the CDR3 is TGTGCCAGCAGGGTGTGGCCCGTGGAGACCCAGTACTTC. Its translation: CASRVWPVETQYF.

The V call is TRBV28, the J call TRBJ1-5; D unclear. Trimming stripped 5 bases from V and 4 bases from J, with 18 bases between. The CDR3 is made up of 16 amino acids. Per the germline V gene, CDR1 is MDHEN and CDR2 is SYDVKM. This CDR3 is CASSPVPEYQNQPQHF. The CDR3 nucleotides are TGTGCCAGCAGTCCCGTCCCGGAGTACCAAAATCAGCCCCAGCATTTT.

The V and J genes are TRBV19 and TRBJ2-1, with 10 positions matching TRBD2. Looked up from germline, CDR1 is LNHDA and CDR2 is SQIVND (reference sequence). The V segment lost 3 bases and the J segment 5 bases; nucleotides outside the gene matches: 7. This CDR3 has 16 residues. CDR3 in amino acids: CASSMEREGKDNEQFF. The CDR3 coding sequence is TGTGCCAGTAGTATGGAGCGGGAGGGGAAGGACAATGAGCAGTTCTTC.

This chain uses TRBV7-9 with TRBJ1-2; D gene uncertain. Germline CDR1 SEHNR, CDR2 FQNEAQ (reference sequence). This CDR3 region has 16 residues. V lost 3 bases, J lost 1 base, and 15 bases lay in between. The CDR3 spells CASSLPSGNSNYGYTF. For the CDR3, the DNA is TGTGCCAGCAGCTTGCCCAGCGGTAACAGTAACTATGGCTACACCTTC. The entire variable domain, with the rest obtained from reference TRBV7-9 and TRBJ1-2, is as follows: DTGVSQNPRHKITKRGQNVTFRCDPISEHNRLYWYRQTLGQGPEFLTYFQNEAQLEKSRLLSDRFSAERPKGSFSTLEIQRTEQGDSAMYLCASSLPSGNSNYGYTFGSGTRLTVV.

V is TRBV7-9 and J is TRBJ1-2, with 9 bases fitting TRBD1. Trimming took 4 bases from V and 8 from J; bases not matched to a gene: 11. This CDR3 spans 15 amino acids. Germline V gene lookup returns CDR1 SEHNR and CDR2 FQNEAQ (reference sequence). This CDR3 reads CASSSSGTGHNGYTF. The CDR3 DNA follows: TGTGCCAGCAGCTCGTCCGGGACAGGGCATAACGGCTACACCTTC.

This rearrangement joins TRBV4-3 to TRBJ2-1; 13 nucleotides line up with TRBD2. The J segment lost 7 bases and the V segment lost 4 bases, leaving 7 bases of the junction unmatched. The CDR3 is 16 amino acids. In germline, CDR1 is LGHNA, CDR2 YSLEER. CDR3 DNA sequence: TGCGCCAGCAGCCCCGGACTAGCGGGAGTTTCGAATGAGCAGTTCTTC. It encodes CASSPGLAGVSNEQFF.

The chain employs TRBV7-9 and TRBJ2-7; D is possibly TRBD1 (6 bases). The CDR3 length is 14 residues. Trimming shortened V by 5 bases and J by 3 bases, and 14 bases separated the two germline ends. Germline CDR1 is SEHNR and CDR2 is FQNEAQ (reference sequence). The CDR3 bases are TGTGCCAGCAGCCCACCCGGGACACTCTACGAGCAGTACTTC. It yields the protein CASSPPGTLYEQYF.

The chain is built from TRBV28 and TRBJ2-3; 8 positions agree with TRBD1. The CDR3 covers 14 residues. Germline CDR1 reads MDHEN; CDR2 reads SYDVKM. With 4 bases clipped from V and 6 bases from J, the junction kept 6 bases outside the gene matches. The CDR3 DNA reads TGTGCCAGCAGTTGGACAGGGATTGTGGATACGCAGTATTTT. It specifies CASSWTGIVDTQYF. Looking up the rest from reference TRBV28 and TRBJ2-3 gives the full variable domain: DVKVTQSSRYLVKRTGEKVFLECVQDMDHENMFWYRQDPGLGLRLIYFSYDVKMKEKGDIPEGYSVSREKKERFSLILESASTNQTSMYLCASSWTGIVDTQYFGPGTRLTVL.

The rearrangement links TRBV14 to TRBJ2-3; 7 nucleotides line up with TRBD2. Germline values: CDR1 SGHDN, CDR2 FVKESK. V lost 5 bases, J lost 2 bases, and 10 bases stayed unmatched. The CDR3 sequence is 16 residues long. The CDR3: CASSGGASGNTDTQYF. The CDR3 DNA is TGTGCCAGCAGCGGAGGTGCTAGCGGCAACACAGATACGCAGTATTTT.

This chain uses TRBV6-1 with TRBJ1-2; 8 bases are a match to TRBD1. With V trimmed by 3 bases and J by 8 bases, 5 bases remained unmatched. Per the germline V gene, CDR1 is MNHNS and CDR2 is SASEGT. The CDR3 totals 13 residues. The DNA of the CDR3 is TGTGCCAGCAGTGATCCGACAGGGGTGGGCTACACCTTC. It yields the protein CASSDPTGVGYTF.

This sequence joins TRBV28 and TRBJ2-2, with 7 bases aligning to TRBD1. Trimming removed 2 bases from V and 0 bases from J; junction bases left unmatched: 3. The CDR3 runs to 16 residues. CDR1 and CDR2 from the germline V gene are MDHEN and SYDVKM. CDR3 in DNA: TGTGCCAGCAGTTTACAGGGGGACCCGAACACCGGGGAGCTGTTTTTT. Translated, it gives CASSLQGDPNTGELFF.

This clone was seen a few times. For the CDR3, the DNA is TGTGCCTGGAGTGTAGGGGGGCAGGGGAATCAGCCCCAGCATTTT. Translated: CAWSVGGQGNQPQHF. This sequence joins TRBV30 and TRBJ1-5; D is perhaps TRBD1 (6 bases). V was trimmed by 0 bases and J by 4 bases, leaving 13 bases between them. This CDR3 is built from 15 residues. Germline V gives CDR1 GTSNPN, CDR2 SVGIG (reference sequence). Full variable domain (missing parts from reference TRBV30 and TRBJ1-5): SQTIHQWPATLVQPVGSPLSLECTVEGTSNPNLYWYRQAAGRGLQLLFYSVGIGQISSEVPQNLSASRPQDRQFILSSKKLLLSDSGFYLCAWSVGGQGNQPQHFGDGTRLSIL.

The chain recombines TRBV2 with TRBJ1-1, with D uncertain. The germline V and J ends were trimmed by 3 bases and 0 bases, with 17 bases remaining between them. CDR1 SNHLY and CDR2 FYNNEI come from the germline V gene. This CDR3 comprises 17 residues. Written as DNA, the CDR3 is TGTGCCAGCAGTGAGGTTTGGCAGGCGCCAATGAACACTGAAGCTTTCTTT. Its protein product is CASSEVWQAPMNTEAFF.

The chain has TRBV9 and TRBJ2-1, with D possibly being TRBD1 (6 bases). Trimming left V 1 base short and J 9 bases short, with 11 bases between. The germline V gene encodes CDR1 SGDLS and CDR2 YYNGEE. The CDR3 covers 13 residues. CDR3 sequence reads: CASSVYTGIEQFF. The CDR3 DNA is TGTGCCAGCAGCGTATATACAGGGATTGAGCAGTTCTTC.

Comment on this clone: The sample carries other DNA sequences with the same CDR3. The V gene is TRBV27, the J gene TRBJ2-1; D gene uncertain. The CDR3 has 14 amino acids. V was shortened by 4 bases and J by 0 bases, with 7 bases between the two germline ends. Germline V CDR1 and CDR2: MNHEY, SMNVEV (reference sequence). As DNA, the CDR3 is TGTGCCAGCAGTTCCACGAGCTCCTACAATGAGCAGTTCTTC. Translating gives CASSSTSSYNEQFF.

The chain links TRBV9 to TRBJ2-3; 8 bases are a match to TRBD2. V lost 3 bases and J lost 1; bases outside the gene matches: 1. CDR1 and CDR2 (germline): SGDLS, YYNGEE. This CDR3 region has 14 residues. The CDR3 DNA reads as TGTGCCAGCAGCGACGGGAGGGGCACAGATACGCAGTATTTT. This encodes CASSDGRGTDTQYF. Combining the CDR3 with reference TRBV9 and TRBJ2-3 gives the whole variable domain DSGVTQTPKHLITATGQRVTLRCSPRSGDLSVYWYQQSLDQGLQFLIQYYNGEERAKGNILERFSAQQFPDLHSELNLSSLELGDSALYFCASSDGRGTDTQYFGPGTRLTVL.